The 9 T cell receptor beta chains listed next were all sequenced from one sample in a study of cytomegalovirus exposure and HLA in healthy donors. The primer mix had 60 Vbeta and 13 Jbeta primers. Clones were sequenced by immunoSEQ multiplex PCR, and TCRdb holds only the in-frame ones, with some missing. The sample records more than 80,000 clones, roughly four fifths being singletons. Sequenced: PBMCs. The receptor source for this set is a human donor in good health.

The rearrangement links TRBV30 to TRBJ2-1; 9 positions match TRBD1. The CDR3 extends over 15 amino acids. Germline CDR1 GTSNPN, CDR2 SVGIG (reference sequence). Trimming removed 4 bases from V and 10 bases from J; junction bases left unmatched: 14. For the CDR3, the DNA is TGTGCCTGGACCACCCCCTCGACAGGGGGGTACGAGCAGTTCTTC. Translated, it gives CAWTTPSTGGYEQFF.

This chain links TRBV15 with TRBJ2-7; 11 bases fit TRBD1. CDR3 length: 17 amino acids. Germline CDR1 is LNHNV and CDR2 is YYDKDF (reference sequence). The J segment lost 2 bases and the V segment lost 3 bases, leaving 9 bases of the junction unmatched. The CDR3 DNA reads as TGTGCCACCAGCAGCCGCGGCCCGGGACAGGGGGCCTACGAGCAGTACTTC. Translated, it gives CATSSRGPGQGAYEQYF.

The chain joins TRBV7-2 to TRBJ2-7; no clear D. V was shortened by 5 bases and J by 4 bases, with 9 bases between the two germline ends. Germline-derived CDR1 and CDR2 are SGHTA and FQGNSA. This CDR3 spans 12 amino acids. The CDR3 sequence: CASSLNDYEQYF. The CDR3 bases are TGTGCCAGCAGCCTAAACGATTACGAGCAGTACTTC.

The chain recombines TRBV30 with TRBJ2-7; D ambiguous. The V end was cut by 2 bases, the J end by 2 bases, with 7 bases between. Germline V gene data show CDR1 as GTSNPN and CDR2 as SVGIG (reference sequence). This CDR3 spans 12 amino acids. As DNA, the CDR3 is TGTGCCTGGAGTTTGCAGACCTACGAGCAGTACTTC. Protein product: CAWSLQTYEQYF.

The chain links TRBV5-1 to TRBJ1-2; 7 nucleotides line up with TRBD1. V lost 4 bases and J lost 6; bases outside the gene matches: 9. The length of the CDR3 is 14 residues. Germline CDR1 SGHRS, CDR2 YFSETQ. The CDR3 region is CASSKGGRENGYTF. CDR3 coding DNA: TGCGCCAGCAGCAAAGGGGGCCGTGAAAATGGCTACACCTTC. The full variable domain, completed using reference TRBV5-1 and TRBJ1-2, is KAGVTQTPRYLIKTRGQQVTLSCSPISGHRSVSWYQQTPGQGLQFLFEYFSETQRNKGNFPGRFSGRQFSNSRSEMNVSTLELGDSALYLCASSKGGRENGYTFGSGTRLTVV.

The CDR3 DNA is TGCGCCAGCAGCTTGGACAGGGGGCTAGGCACTGAAGCTTTCTTT. Protein: CASSLDRGLGTEAFF. The chain carries TRBV5-1 and TRBJ1-1; 9 bases line up with TRBD1. V trimming: 0 bases; J trimming: 4 bases; junction bases outside the gene matches: 4. CDR1 SGHRS and CDR2 YFSETQ come from the germline V gene. This CDR3 spans 15 amino acids.

The CDR3 DNA follows: TGTGCCAGCAGGGCAGGGGGCGCGGGGTATGGCTACACCTTC. It translates to CASRAGGAGYGYTF. This chain uses TRBV6-6 with TRBJ1-2; 8 nucleotides match TRBD1. J gave up 5 bases and V 6 bases, and 8 bases lay outside the gene matches. This CDR3 is built from 14 residues. CDR1 MNHNY and CDR2 SVGAGI come from the germline V gene (reference sequence).

This clone occurred a few times. The chain recombines TRBV6-5 with TRBJ1-6, with a weak D call TRBD1 (5 bases). The CDR3 covers 13 residues. Trimming left V 5 bases short and J 3 bases short, with 5 bases between. Germline V gives CDR1 MNHEY, CDR2 SVGAGI. The CDR3 loop is CASSDSYNSPLHF. CDR3 nucleotide sequence: TGTGCCAGCAGTGACAGCTATAATTCACCCCTCCACTTT.

The V call is TRBV7-2, the J call TRBJ1-1; D perhaps matches TRBD1 (5 bases). V was cut by 1 base and J by 3 bases, with 9 bases left in between. Germline CDR1 and CDR2: SGHTA and FQGNSA. The CDR3 runs to 14 residues. The CDR3 sequence is CASSLGGSHTEAFF. DNA for the CDR3: TGTGCCAGCAGCTTAGGGGGCAGCCACACTGAAGCTTTCTTT.